Each of the 26 T cell receptor beta chains below was sequenced from the same sample in a study of blood T cell repertoires in COVID-19. Assay used: immunoSEQ multiplex PCR; TCRdb lists only in-frame clones, some missing. The sample consists of around 100,000 clones, over 70% of them appearing once. Sequenced material: peripheral blood. The receptor source for this set is a man older than 75 with acute or convalescent COVID-19.

This clone was observed once. The chain links TRBV19 to TRBJ1-3; 8 nucleotides align to TRBD1. This CDR3 spans 14 amino acids. J gave up 4 bases and V 3 bases, and 2 bases lay outside the gene matches. CDR1 is LNHDA, CDR2 SQIVND, per germline (reference sequence). CDR3 nucleotide sequence: TGTGCCAGTAGTATCCGGACAGGGGGAAACACCATATATTTT. Translating it yields CASSIRTGGNTIYF.

The chain is built from TRBV6-6 and TRBJ1-3, with 7 nucleotides matching TRBD1. The CDR3 loop spans 16 amino acids. Unmatched junction bases numbered 4, after V lost 2 bases and J lost 0 bases. In germline, CDR1 is MNHNY, CDR2 SVGAGI (reference sequence). CDR3 DNA: TGTGCCAGCAGTTACACAGGGACAGCCTCTGGAAACACCATATATTTT. Translating gives CASSYTGTASGNTIYF.

The chain uses TRBV7-2 and TRBJ2-4; no clear D gene. Trimming took off 5 bases at V and 9 bases at J, with 11 bases between the two ends. The CDR3 length is 12 residues. CDR1 and CDR2 (germline): SGHTA, FQGNSA. The CDR3 protein is CASSQKAGIQYF. The CDR3 coding sequence is TGTGCCAGCAGCCAAAAAGCTGGCATTCAGTACTTC.

The sample holds one count of this clone. Relative to the germline gene, one junction end is altered; a read error may explain this. The genes are TRBV7-3 and TRBJ2-2; TRBD1 matches at 7 bases. The germline CDR1 and CDR2 sequences are SGHTA and FQGTGA. The CDR3 consists of 14 residues. CDR3 sequence: CASSLTGDTGELFF. CDR3 DNA sequence: TGTGCCAGCAGTTTAACAGGGGACACCGGGGAGCTGTTTTTT.

The chain couples TRBV6-5 to TRBJ1-1, with D possibly being TRBD1 (6 bases). The CDR3 is 14 amino acids. CDR1 is MNHEY, CDR2 SVGAGI, per germline. Trimming removed 7 bases from V and 1 base from J, with 13 bases in between. DNA of the CDR3: TGTGCCAGCAAGGGGGACACGACGAACACTGAAGCTTTCTTT. Translation gives CASKGDTTNTEAFF.

The chain joins TRBV9 to TRBJ2-2, with 11 bases matching TRBD2. Germline trimming cut 0 bases from V and 5 bases from J; bases unmatched to any gene: 6. The CDR3 runs to 17 residues. Germline V gene lookup returns CDR1 SGDLS and CDR2 YYNGEE. The CDR3 reads CASSVGSSGRFTGELFF. The CDR3 coding sequence is TGTGCCAGCAGCGTAGGGTCTAGCGGGAGGTTTACCGGGGAGCTGTTTTTT.

The gene calls are TRBV18 and TRBJ2-2; D is possibly TRBD2 (5 bases). The CDR3 covers 16 residues. CDR1 and CDR2 from the germline V gene are KGHSH and LQKENI. Deletions cut 1 base from V and 1 base from J, with 10 bases between. The CDR3 coding sequence is TGTGCCAGCTCACCACGTAATAGCGTGAACACCGGGGAGCTGTTTTTT. It translates to CASSPRNSVNTGELFF.

The rearrangement uses TRBV27 and TRBJ1-2; D gene ambiguous. The CDR3 is 13 amino acids. Between the trimmed V and J ends, which lost 4 bases and 2 bases, there was a span of 8 bases. The germline V gene encodes CDR1 MNHEY and CDR2 SMNVEV (reference sequence). The CDR3 coding sequence is TGTGCCAGCAGTTCCAACATCAACTATGGCTACACCTTC. Translation gives CASSSNINYGYTF.

Details on this clone: One end of the junction varies from germline; a read error may be responsible. The chain couples TRBV18 to TRBJ2-7, with 8 bases that match TRBD1. Germline V gene sequence: CDR1 KGHSH, CDR2 LQKENI. This CDR3 contains 14 residues. The CDR3: CASSPRTGIYEQYF. Here the CDR3 DNA reads TGTGCCAGCTCGCCACGGACAGGGATCTACGAGCAGTACTTC.

The chain carries TRBV7-9 and TRBJ2-7, with unresolved D. The CDR3 loop spans 14 amino acids. V gave up 5 bases and J gave up 2 bases, with 13 bases separating them. Germline V gives CDR1 SEHNR, CDR2 FQNEAQ (reference sequence). The CDR3 coding sequence is TGTGCCAGCAGCGATGAGTTTAGCACCTACGAGCAGTACTTC. Protein product: CASSDEFSTYEQYF.

The chain carries TRBV5-6 and TRBJ1-2; D might be TRBD1 (5 bases). This CDR3 comprises 15 residues. Trimming shortened V by 8 bases and J by 2 bases, and 19 bases separated the two germline ends. In germline, CDR1 is SGHDT, CDR2 YYEEEE. The CDR3 protein is CASKTHDSLNYGYTF. In DNA form, the CDR3 reads TGTGCCAGTAAGACCCATGACAGTCTAAACTATGGCTACACCTTC.

The genes are TRBV6-1 and TRBJ2-1; TRBD2 aligns across 9 bases. This CDR3 is built from 19 residues. V dropped 4 bases and J dropped 0; count of bases not matched to a gene: 13. Germline V gene sequence: CDR1 MNHNS, CDR2 SASEGT. The CDR3 region is CASSVLGGGALSSYNEQFF. The CDR3 region has the DNA TGTGCCAGCAGTGTTTTGGGCGGGGGGGCTTTAAGCTCCTACAATGAGCAGTTCTTC.

The chain carries TRBV19 and TRBJ2-1; 12 bases map to TRBD2. Germline CDR1 LNHDA, CDR2 SQIVND (reference sequence). With V trimmed by 0 bases and J by 6 bases, 6 bases remained unmatched. The CDR3 runs to 17 residues. The CDR3 bases are TGTGCCAGTAGTATAGACGCTAGCGGGGGGGCCTTCAATGAGCAGTTCTTC. Its protein product is CASSIDASGGAFNEQFF.

The chain recombines TRBV3-1 (or the pseudogene TRBV3-2) with TRBJ2-1; TRBD2 aligns across 13 bases. Germline assignment: CDR1 LGHDT and CDR2 YNNKEL (reference sequence). The CDR3 is 15 residues long. Trimming removed 4 bases from V and 8 bases from J; junction bases left unmatched: 5. The CDR3 protein is CASSPRLAGGDEQFF. Written as DNA, the CDR3 is TGTGCCAGCAGCCCGCGACTAGCGGGGGGAGATGAGCAGTTCTTC.

The chain's CDR3 is CASSENPGYYGYTF. CDR3 DNA sequence: TGTGCCAGCAGTGAAAACCCAGGCTACTATGGCTACACCTTC. This chain joins TRBV6-1 and TRBJ1-2; D uncertain. Per germline, CDR1 MNHNS and CDR2 SASEGT. The CDR3 has 14 amino acids. V shed 2 bases and J shed 3 bases, with 10 bases lying between them.

This clone came up a few times. This chain links TRBV4-3 with TRBJ2-3; D gene unclear. CDR3 length equals 12 residues. V lost 1 base and J 5 bases, leaving 4 bases between the germline ends. CDR1 and CDR2 from the germline V gene are LGHNA and YSLEER. The CDR3 loop is CASSQGQDTQYF. DNA for the CDR3: TGCGCCAGCAGCCAAGGGCAAGATACGCAGTATTTT.

The V call is TRBV11-2, the J call TRBJ1-2; D perhaps matches TRBD1 (5 bases). This CDR3 contains 14 residues. Trimming took off 3 bases at V and 4 bases at J, with 12 bases between the two ends. Germline V gives CDR1 SGHAT, CDR2 FQNNGV. CDR3 sequence: CASSFPTEVYGYTF. In DNA form, the CDR3 reads TGTGCCAGCAGCTTTCCGACAGAAGTCTATGGCTACACCTTC. Full variable domain (remainder filled in from reference TRBV11-2 and TRBJ1-2): EAGVAQSPRYKIIEKRQSVAFWCNPISGHATLYWYQQILGQGPKLLIQFQNNGVVDDSQLPKDRFSAERLKGVDSTLKIQPAKLEDSAVYLCASSFPTEVYGYTFGSGTRLTVV.

The chain combines TRBV7-2 with TRBJ2-1; perhaps TRBD1 as D (6 bases). Germline CDR1 is SGHTA and CDR2 is FQGNSA. Deletions cut 0 bases from V and 2 bases from J, with 11 bases between. This CDR3 has 16 amino acids. The DNA of the CDR3 is TGTGCCAGCAGCTTAGCCCCGGGACAAACCTACAATGAGCAGTTCTTC. Translating gives CASSLAPGQTYNEQFF.

This chain uses TRBV6-1 with TRBJ2-7, with TRBD2 matching 14 bases. The germline V gene has CDR1 MNHNS and CDR2 SASEGT. The CDR3 extends over 19 amino acids. Trimming cost V 2 bases and J 2 bases; bases outside gene matches: 11. CDR3: CASSEYHGLAGGLPYEQYF. DNA of the CDR3: TGTGCCAGCAGTGAATACCACGGACTAGCGGGAGGCCTACCCTACGAGCAGTACTTC.

This sequence joins TRBV11-1 and TRBJ2-3; weak D call: TRBD1 (6 bases). Trimming took 3 bases from V and 1 from J, leaving 11 bases between them. CDR3 size: 15 residues. Looked up from germline, CDR1 is SGHAT and CDR2 is FQDESV (reference sequence). CDR3 residues: CASSLTGAGTDTQYF. CDR3 nucleotide sequence: TGTGCCAGCAGCTTGACAGGTGCGGGCACAGATACGCAGTATTTT.

The rearrangement links TRBV6-6 to TRBJ1-1; 8 positions agree with TRBD1. With 6 bases clipped from V and 4 bases from J, the junction kept 10 bases outside the gene matches. In germline, CDR1 is MNHNY, CDR2 SVGAGI (reference sequence). The CDR3 has 15 residues. The DNA of the CDR3 is TGTGCCAGCAGAAAACCCGGAACAGGGGGCACTGAAGCTTTCTTT. Its translation: CASRKPGTGGTEAFF.

The chain combines TRBV9 with TRBJ2-7, with TRBD2 matching over 9 bases. The CDR3 is 16 amino acids. The germline gives CDR1 SGDLS, CDR2 YYNGEE. The ends lost 3 bases at V and 3 bases at J; junction bases unmatched: 10. CDR3 bases: TGTGCCAGCAGCGAGGGTCCCGGGACTAGCCTCTACGAGCAGTACTTC. This translates into CASSEGPGTSLYEQYF.

The chain has TRBV25-1 and TRBJ2-2; 11 bases are shared with TRBD2. The CDR3 contains 16 residues. Germline trimming cut 5 bases from V and 1 base from J; bases unmatched to any gene: 3. Germline assignment: CDR1 MGHDK and CDR2 SYGVNS. CDR3 DNA: TGTGCCAGCAGTCCAACTAGCGGGGGGAACACCGGGGAGCTGTTTTTT. Residues: CASSPTSGGNTGELFF.

This chain connects TRBV11-2 to TRBJ2-5; D not certain. The length of the CDR3 is 17 residues. V was cut by 0 bases and J by 3 bases, with 17 bases left in between. CDR1 SGHAT and CDR2 FQNNGV come from the germline V gene. CDR3 coding DNA: TGTGCCAGCAGCTTAGATCAGTACCGCCCTGCGGAAGAGACCCAGTACTTC. Translated, it gives CASSLDQYRPAEETQYF.

The chain joins TRBV3-1 (or the pseudogene TRBV3-2) to TRBJ1-3; tentatively, D is TRBD1 (5 bases). V lost 0 bases, J lost 0 bases, and 12 bases lay in between. The CDR3 consists of 17 residues. CDR1 and CDR2 (germline): LGHDT, YNNKEL (reference sequence). The CDR3 loop is CASSQEGKGASGNTIYF. As DNA, the CDR3 is TGTGCCAGCAGCCAAGAGGGTAAAGGGGCCTCTGGAAACACCATATATTTT.

V and J are TRBV19 and TRBJ1-2; weak D call: TRBD1 (6 bases). The length of the CDR3 is 13 residues. The germline gives CDR1 LNHDA, CDR2 SQIVND (reference sequence). V was trimmed by 11 bases and J by 2 bases, leaving 15 bases between them. CDR3 sequence (DNA): TGTGCCCTCGGCGGGGGGCCGAACTATGGCTACACCTTC. Its protein product is CALGGGPNYGYTF.